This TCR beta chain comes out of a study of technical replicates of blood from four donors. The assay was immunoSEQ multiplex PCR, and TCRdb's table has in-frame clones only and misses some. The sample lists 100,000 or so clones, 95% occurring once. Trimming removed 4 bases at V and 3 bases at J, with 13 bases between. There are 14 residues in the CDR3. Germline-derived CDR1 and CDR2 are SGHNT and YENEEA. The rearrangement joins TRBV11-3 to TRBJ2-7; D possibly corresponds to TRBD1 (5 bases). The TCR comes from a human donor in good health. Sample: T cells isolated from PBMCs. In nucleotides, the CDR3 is TGTGCCAGCAGCTCTAAACCAGGGCACTACGAGCAGTACTTC. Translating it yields CASSSKPGHYEQYF.